The clone carrying this T cell receptor beta chain was seen only once. Its antigen is as yet unknown. The data were produced by immunoSEQ multiplex PCR, yet TCRdb's version contains in-frame clones alone and is incomplete. The sample includes 70,000 to 95,000 clones, around 86% of them seen just once. This sample was included in a study of radiotherapy plus CTLA-4 blockade in lung cancer. The wider study: Objective responses were seen in over 15% of patients, disease control in about 33%. Overall study results and limits: Response, reportedly, was best predicted by interferon-beta along with early blood T cell clone dynamics. Tumor-derived TCR clones expanded in blood after radiotherapy plus ipilimumab.

Trimming stripped 0 bases from V and 6 bases from J, with 6 bases between. Germline V gene data show CDR1 as LNHNV and CDR2 as YYDKDF (reference sequence). This CDR3 spans 13 amino acids. The chain is built from TRBV15 and TRBJ2-1, with D hard to call. The sequence derives from a human donor with non-small cell lung cancer that progressed on radiotherapy plus ipilimumab. The specimen comprised peripheral blood, sampled from a patient treated with radiotherapy plus ipilimumab. The CDR3 DNA reads TGTGCCACCAGCAGAGATCCAGGCAATGAGCAGTTCTTC. It specifies CATSRDPGNEQFF.